This entry lists 2 T cell receptor beta chains sequenced from one sample in a study of blood T cell repertoires in COVID-19. Profiled with immunoSEQ multiplex PCR; TCRdb holds only in-frame clones, not every one. The table has 55,000 to 80,000 clones, just over 90% seen once. Sequenced: peripheral blood. Source of these receptors: a human donor in a cohort sampled during active COVID-19.

This clone was seen just once. V is TRBV5-1 and J is TRBJ2-5, with D possibly TRBD2 on 5 matching bases. Between the trimmed V and J ends, which lost 0 bases and 5 bases, there was a span of 11 bases. Germline V CDR1 and CDR2: SGHRS, YFSETQ. The CDR3 loop spans 14 amino acids. CDR3 residues: CASSLGLKGETQYF. The CDR3 region has the DNA TGCGCCAGCAGCTTGGGACTAAAGGGCGAGACCCAGTACTTC.

This clone was picked up one time. The rearrangement uses TRBV28 and TRBJ1-2; D not certain. The CDR3 length is 14 residues. The V gene lost 6 bases and the J gene lost 4 bases, with 15 bases spanning the gap. CDR1 and CDR2 from the germline V gene are MDHEN and SYDVKM. Written as DNA, the CDR3 is TGTGCCAGCAGCCCCCCTCAGAATATCTATGGCTACACCTTC. Its protein is CASSPPQNIYGYTF.